The source of this T cell receptor (beta chain) is a study of Tregs in tolerant kidney transplant recipients. The V end lost 5 bases, the J end lost 2 bases, and 13 bases lay between the germline ends. The germline V gene has CDR1 MNHNS and CDR2 SASEGT. The CDR3 contains 15 residues. Method: immunoSEQ multiplex PCR; TCRdb's copy keeps in-frame clones and lacks some. The table has approximately 60,000 clones, around four fifths seen once. V is TRBV6-1 and J is TRBJ1-3, with D possibly TRBD1 on 6 matching bases. The sequence came from a human donor in good health. The sequencing sample was made of CD4+ T cells from blood. This CDR3 is CASSTGIGAGNTIYF. Written as DNA, the CDR3 is TGTGCCAGCAGTACAGGGATTGGTGCTGGAAACACCATATATTTT.